The 2 T cell receptor beta chains in this list originate from one sample, sequenced in a study of Graves' ophthalmopathy and Graves' hyperthyroidism. Amplified material comprised TCR beta CDR3 regions derived from RNA transcripts. A first-round RT-PCR used HTBI primers, followed by a second-round multiplex PCR. Each CDR3 protein is one row after TCRdb ran MiXCR on the multiplex PCR reads. Among 620,000 or so distinct CDR3 sequences listed, approximately 21% were seen once. The specimen was peripheral blood. These receptor sequences come from a woman aged 18-29 years with stable Graves' hyperthyroidism. Some clones in this sample may be carry-over from other donors' samples.

In its sample, this clonotype was seen many times. The rearrangement joins TRBV6-5 to TRBJ1-6, with D perhaps matching TRBD1 (6 bases). V was shortened by 2 bases and J by 2 bases, with 10 bases between the two germline ends. The length of the CDR3 is 16 residues. CDR1 is MNHEY, CDR2 SVGAGI, per germline. CDR3 protein: CASSYGGLAYNSPLHF. The DNA for the CDR3 is TGTGCCAGCAGTTACGGGGGGCTGGCCTATAATTCACCCCTCCACTTT.

At least ten counts were recorded for this clonotype. DNA for the CDR3: TGTGCCAGCAGCTCCAGACAGGGGCCGAGCTACGAGCAGTACTTC. This gives the protein CASSSRQGPSYEQYF. The rearrangement links TRBV7-9 to TRBJ2-7; TRBD1 matches 8 bases. Losses at the gene ends were 4 bases for V and 3 bases for J; bases not matched to a gene: 8. Germline V CDR1 and CDR2: SEHNR, FQNEAQ (reference sequence). The length of the CDR3 is 15 residues.